The 27 T cell receptor beta chains in this list originate from one sample, sequenced in a study of shared clonotypes between healthy human individuals. Produced via immunoSEQ multiplex PCR; TCRdb's table is partial and in-frame only. The top ten clones hold 0.36% of a sample with under 1,900,000 clones, approximately 98.5% of them seen once. The sample was naive CD4+ T cells sorted from blood. Sample subset: CD45RA+ positively selected. These receptor sequences come from a man aged 30 to 39 in good health.

This rearrangement joins TRBV7-2 to TRBJ2-2; unclear D gene. Trimming removed 5 bases from V and 0 bases from J, with 7 bases in between. Germline CDR1 is SGHTA and CDR2 is FQGNSA. The CDR3 runs to 14 residues. CDR3 nucleotides: TGTGCCAGCAGCCCGGTGGCGAACACCGGGGAGCTGTTTTTT. Amino acids: CASSPVANTGELFF.

This clone appeared a single time. The chain carries TRBV9 and TRBJ2-1, with 10 bases lining up with TRBD2. This CDR3 has 18 residues. CDR1 and CDR2 from the germline V gene are SGDLS and YYNGEE. V shed 0 bases and J 7 bases; nucleotides not matched to a gene: 13. CDR3 region: CASSVEIASGSLVNEQFF. CDR3 bases: TGTGCCAGCAGCGTAGAAATCGCTAGCGGGAGTTTAGTAAATGAGCAGTTCTTC.

CDR3 nucleotides: TGTGCCAGCAGCTTAGCGGTTAATAGCGGGAGCGCCTACGAGCAGTACTTC. Translation gives CASSLAVNSGSAYEQYF. The chain has TRBV7-9 and TRBJ2-7; 9 bases fit TRBD2. Germline V gene data show CDR1 as SEHNR and CDR2 as FQNEAQ (reference sequence). The CDR3 covers 17 residues. Trimming cost V 0 bases and J 2 bases; bases outside gene matches: 8.

This chain connects TRBV5-6 to TRBJ2-6; no clear D. This CDR3 is built from 15 residues. V lost 0 bases, J lost 0 bases, and 4 bases lay in between. Germline V gene sequence: CDR1 SGHDT, CDR2 YYEEEE. CDR3 nucleotide sequence: TGTGCCAGCAGCTTGGGCACCTCTGGGGCCAACGTCCTGACTTTC. Translation: CASSLGTSGANVLTF.

The V and J genes are TRBV5-4 and TRBJ2-7; 9 bases agree with TRBD1. With V trimmed by 4 bases and J by 3 bases, 5 bases remained unmatched. The CDR3 length is 14 residues. The germline CDR1 and CDR2 sequences are SGHNT and YYREEE (reference sequence). CDR3 nucleotide sequence: TGTGCCAGCAGCAAGGACAGGGGCAACTACGAGCAGTACTTC. Protein product: CASSKDRGNYEQYF.

The chain joins TRBV19 to TRBJ2-7; D is undetermined. Germline values: CDR1 LNHDA, CDR2 SQIVND (reference sequence). The CDR3 runs 14 residues. V lost 3 bases to trimming and J lost 6 bases, with 15 bases between them. The CDR3 region has the DNA TGTGCCAGTAGTATGATTCCCGGGTACGGCGAGCAGTACTTC. It translates to CASSMIPGYGEQYF.

The chain joins TRBV18 to TRBJ2-3; D remains ambiguous. Germline CDR1 KGHSH, CDR2 LQKENI. V lost 4 bases and J 6 bases, leaving 17 bases between the germline ends. This CDR3 is 15 amino acids long. The CDR3 nucleotides read TGTGCCAGCTCACTTCCCGGCGTCTTGTCGGATACGCAGTATTTT. Translating gives CASSLPGVLSDTQYF.

The chain combines TRBV7-2 with TRBJ1-2; tentatively, D is TRBD1 (5 bases). Germline-derived CDR1 and CDR2 are SGHTA and FQGNSA. The V end lost 3 bases, the J end lost 7 bases, and 9 bases lay between the germline ends. The CDR3 length is 12 residues. The CDR3 is CASSFAQGGYTF. The CDR3 nucleotides read TGTGCCAGCAGCTTCGCTCAGGGTGGCTACACCTTC.

The chain carries TRBV9 and TRBJ2-2; the D gene is possibly TRBD2 (5 bases). V was pared by 0 bases and J by 0 bases, with 12 bases between. Germline lookup yields CDR1 SGDLS and CDR2 YYNGEE. This CDR3 is built from 17 residues. Written as DNA, the CDR3 is TGTGCCAGCAGCGTAGCTGGAAGCGGACCGAACACCGGGGAGCTGTTTTTT. Encoded protein: CASSVAGSGPNTGELFF.

V usage is TRBV18 and J usage is TRBJ2-3, with a tentative D call TRBD2 (5 bases). V lost 6 bases and J 4 bases, leaving 8 bases between the germline ends. This CDR3 contains 12 residues. Germline lookup yields CDR1 KGHSH and CDR2 LQKENI. DNA of the CDR3: TGTGCCAGCTCCCGGGGAGCAGATACGCAGTATTTT. As protein: CASSRGADTQYF.

The V gene is TRBV18, the J gene TRBJ2-3; D call uncertain. CDR1 is KGHSH and CDR2 is LQKENI in the germline V gene. V lost 2 bases to trimming and J lost 11 bases, with 8 bases between them. The CDR3 extends over 11 amino acids. The CDR3 nucleotides read TGTGCCAGCTCACCAGGTCTCGGGCAGTATTTT. Amino acids: CASSPGLGQYF.

Turning to this clone: Other DNA sequences in the same sample also yield this CDR3. The rearrangement links TRBV20-1 to TRBJ2-7; no reliable D call. Germline loops: CDR1 DFQATT, CDR2 SNEGSKA (reference sequence). Trimming removed 6 bases at V and 4 bases at J, with 10 bases between. This CDR3 has 11 amino acids. CDR3 protein: CSARLVYEQYF. The CDR3 coding sequence is TGCAGTGCAAGACTGGTATACGAGCAGTACTTC.

The chain carries TRBV19 and TRBJ2-3, with D tentatively TRBD2 (6 bases). Trimming removed 5 bases at V and 5 bases at J, with 14 bases between. CDR1 LNHDA and CDR2 SQIVND come from the germline V gene (reference sequence). This CDR3 comprises 14 residues. The CDR3 here is CASSVAGTQDTQYF. DNA for the CDR3: TGTGCCAGTAGTGTAGCCGGGACTCAAGATACGCAGTATTTT.

The CDR3 DNA reads TGTGCCAGCTGGGACAGCCTCTATGGCTACACCTTC. This translates into CASWDSLYGYTF. This chain links TRBV6-1 with TRBJ1-2, with TRBD1 matching 7 bases. The CDR3 is made up of 12 amino acids. With 8 bases clipped from V and 4 bases from J, the junction kept 4 bases outside the gene matches. Per the germline V gene, CDR1 is MNHNS and CDR2 is SASEGT.

V gene TRBV9 combines with J gene TRBJ1-2; 9 positions agree with TRBD1. The CDR3 runs to 16 residues. V gave up 3 bases and J gave up 7 bases; unmatched junction bases: 13. CDR1 is SGDLS, CDR2 YYNGEE, per germline. CDR3 DNA sequence: TGTGCCAGCAGCGCCCCCCGGTCGGGACAGGGAGGTGGCTACACCTTC. Amino acid sequence: CASSAPRSGQGGGYTF.

The chain joins TRBV5-1 to TRBJ2-1; D may be TRBD2 (6 bases). V lost 0 bases and J 0 bases, leaving 13 bases between the germline ends. The CDR3 runs to 17 residues. From germline, CDR1 is SGHRS and CDR2 YFSETQ. The CDR3: CASSLEVGTYSYNEQFF. For the CDR3, the DNA is TGCGCCAGCAGCTTGGAGGTGGGGACTTACTCCTACAATGAGCAGTTCTTC.

In nucleotides, the CDR3 is TGTGCCAGCAGTCTACAGTACCAAGGGTACAATGAGCAGTTCTTC. Protein sequence: CASSLQYQGYNEQFF. The J gene is TRBJ2-1, the V gene TRBV27, with unresolved D. The germline V gene has CDR1 MNHEY and CDR2 SMNVEV (reference sequence). The CDR3 loop spans 15 amino acids. V shed 5 bases and J shed 4 bases, with 15 bases lying between them.

The V call is TRBV2, the J call TRBJ2-1; no clear D gene. The CDR3 consists of 12 residues. In germline, CDR1 is SNHLY, CDR2 FYNNEI. V was shortened by 8 bases and J by 3 bases, with 8 bases between the two germline ends. This CDR3 reads CASDRDYNEQFF. CDR3 DNA: TGTGCCAGCGATCGCGACTACAATGAGCAGTTCTTC.

The gene calls are TRBV11-3 and TRBJ2-1; D is unclear. The CDR3 has 15 amino acids. V lost 6 bases and J 9 bases, leaving 21 bases between the germline ends. CDR1 SGHNT and CDR2 YENEEA come from the germline V gene. CDR3 nucleotide sequence: TGTGCCAGCAGTCCTGAGGTGGTGGCTCGAGGTGAGCAGTTCTTC. Residues: CASSPEVVARGEQFF.

V and J are TRBV7-3 and TRBJ2-1; 7 bases line up with TRBD2. This CDR3 has 15 amino acids. V lost 6 bases and J lost 0; bases outside the gene matches: 5. Germline CDR1 and CDR2: SGHTA and FQGTGA. As DNA, the CDR3 is TGTGCCAGCAGTCCGACTAGCTACTCCTACAATGAGCAGTTCTTC. This codes for CASSPTSYSYNEQFF.

With regard to this clone: The same CDR3 also results from other DNA sequences found in this sample. This chain connects TRBV18 to TRBJ2-3, with D perhaps matching TRBD2 (5 bases). This CDR3 contains 16 residues. The germline V gene has CDR1 KGHSH and CDR2 LQKENI. V was shortened by 3 bases and J by 0 bases, with 13 bases between the two germline ends. CDR3 in DNA: TGTGCCAGCTCACCCCTAGCCGGAGCTAGCACAGATACGCAGTATTTT. Translation: CASSPLAGASTDTQYF.

The rearrangement joins TRBV7-2 to TRBJ1-2; perhaps TRBD1 as D (6 bases). Germline V gene data show CDR1 as SGHTA and CDR2 as FQGNSA. This CDR3 is built from 15 residues. With 0 bases removed from V and 4 bases from J, the gap between germline ends came to 12 bases. The CDR3 DNA reads as TGTGCCAGCAGCTTAGCCAGGACAGCGGCCTATGGCTACACCTTC. This translates into CASSLARTAAYGYTF.

The rearrangement joins TRBV19 to TRBJ1-2; 7 nucleotides line up with TRBD1. Unmatched junction bases numbered 12, after V lost 6 bases and J lost 5 bases. The germline gives CDR1 LNHDA, CDR2 SQIVND (reference sequence). CDR3 length equals 15 residues. CDR3 amino acids: CASRSRQGQTYGYTF. The CDR3 DNA sequence: TGTGCCAGTAGGAGCAGACAGGGACAGACTTATGGCTACACCTTC.

The chain recombines TRBV15 with TRBJ2-7, with D unresolved. The CDR3 is 13 residues long. Trimming left V 2 bases short and J 3 bases short, with 8 bases between. The V gene's germline CDR1 is LNHNV and CDR2 YYDKDF (reference sequence). This chain's CDR3 is CATSRQTNYEQYF. CDR3 nucleotides: TGTGCCACCAGCAGACAGACCAACTACGAGCAGTACTTC.

The chain joins TRBV5-1 to TRBJ2-1; 14 positions match TRBD2. V lost 4 bases to trimming and J lost 4 bases; unmatched junction nucleotides: 16. The CDR3 spans 20 residues. Germline CDR1 reads SGHRS; CDR2 reads YFSETQ. As DNA, the CDR3 is TGCGCCAGCAGCGCAAGGAGGACCGGGACTAGCGGGAGTAATTACAATGAGCAGTTCTTC. This translates into CASSARRTGTSGSNYNEQFF.

The rearrangement joins TRBV28 to TRBJ1-5; D is undetermined. CDR1 is MDHEN and CDR2 is SYDVKM in the germline V gene. The V end was cut by 4 bases, the J end by 9 bases, with 13 bases between. The CDR3 has 13 residues. The CDR3 sequence: CASSSHRVAPQHF. The CDR3 bases are TGTGCCAGCAGTTCCCACCGCGTTGCGCCCCAGCATTTT.

This chain uses TRBV25-1 with TRBJ2-7, with D tentatively TRBD2 (5 bases). Per germline, CDR1 MGHDK and CDR2 SYGVNS. The CDR3 has 14 residues. Trimming took off 8 bases at V and 2 bases at J, with 16 bases between the two ends. Here the CDR3 reads CASLPAGRAYEQYF. CDR3 DNA sequence: TGTGCCAGCCTCCCGGCGGGCAGAGCCTACGAGCAGTACTTC.